These T cell receptor beta chains were read from a single sample in a study of blood T cell repertoires in COVID-19. Profiled with immunoSEQ multiplex PCR; TCRdb holds only in-frame clones, not every one. The sample carries approximately 300,000 clones, 90% recorded once. Material: peripheral blood. These receptors were collected from a woman aged 40 to 49 with acute or convalescent COVID-19. Both conserved end residues are trimmed from each CDR3.

J | V | CDR3
TRBJ1-6 | TRBV11-2 | ASSLAQVWNSPLH
TRBJ2-3 | TRBV29-1 | STPGRGEGTDTQY
TRBJ1-5 | TRBV4-1 | ASSQGTGNQPQH
TRBJ1-2 | TRBV6-1 | ASSESWGGDYGYT
TRBJ2-3 | TRBV3-1/TRBV3-2 | ASSQEYGGGGDTQY
TRBJ1-6 | TRBV18 | ASSPPAGNNSPLH
TRBJ1-5 | TRBV12-5 | ASGSQPDGQGPNQPQH
TRBJ1-1 | TRBV2 | ASSERGNTEAF
TRBJ1-1 | TRBV19 | AIQKGQGASLGTEAF
TRBJ2-1 | TRBV7-6 | ASSFAYNEQF
TRBJ2-3 | TRBV6-4 | ASSDNRGGADTQY
TRBJ1-3 | TRBV11-2 | ASSTPGGAPDTIY
TRBJ1-1 | TRBV7-2 | ASSPLRGTEAF
TRBJ1-2 | TRBV5-4 | ASSYRGRYGYT
TRBJ1-6 | TRBV19 | ASSSGQGSSPLH
TRBJ2-5 | TRBV30 | AWSASVETQY
TRBJ1-2 | TRBV12-5 | ASGLVLSAGYT
TRBJ1-2 | TRBV28 | ASASTGEANYGYT
TRBJ1-3 | TRBV28 | ASRYGQGGNTIY
TRBJ2-5 | TRBV3-1/TRBV3-2 | ASSQAGGQETQY
TRBJ1-1 | TRBV18 | ASSPRELNTEAF
TRBJ1-2 | TRBV24-1 | ATSDPGTDNYGYT
TRBJ1-4 | TRBV6-6 | ASSYSTGGWEKLF
TRBJ1-4 | TRBV18 | ASSLLGQLNEKLF
TRBJ2-1 | TRBV24-1 | ATSDPGTGKGEQF
TRBJ2-6 | TRBV5-4 | ASRQAGANVLT
TRBJ1-1 | TRBV12-5 | ASGLKGYTEAF
TRBJ2-6 | TRBV6-2/TRBV6-3 | ASSYGAQLLGANVLT
TRBJ1-5 | TRBV19 | ASRRAPGDQPQH
TRBJ2-3 | TRBV6-5 | ASSYLPGQAADTQY
TRBJ1-5 | TRBV2 | ASRGDRVRNQPQH
TRBJ2-3 | TRBV11-2 | ASSFKQLTDTQY
TRBJ2-3 | TRBV27 | ASSLKTSGGKTDTQY
TRBJ1-1 | TRBV23-1 | ASSQSYVTEAF